A single sample is the source of the 29 T cell receptor beta chains below, sequenced in a study of spatial heterogeneity in lung cancer. Study-wide points: Higher tumor mutation counts went along with higher counts of expanded intratumoral alpha and beta TCRs.

Their antigens are not known. Time point in this sample: sample taken at primary tumor resection. TCRdb reanalysed the 5' RACE reads using MiXCR and keeps one entry per CDR3 protein. Of 20,000 to 25,000 distinct CDR3 sequences listed, about 16% are singletons. Sequenced here: lung tumor tissue, sampled at surgery. All receptors derive from a female donor with early-stage non-small cell lung cancer.

By share, this clonotype counts as medium-sized (0.01 to 0.1%). The chain has TRBV29-1 and TRBJ2-5, with D perhaps TRBD1 (6 bases). V lost 4 bases to trimming and J lost 5 bases, with 20 bases between them. The CDR3 runs 15 residues. The germline V gene encodes CDR1 SQVTM and CDR2 ANQGSEA. CDR3 sequence (DNA): TGCAGCGTTGGGGAGAGAGGACAGCTCTCGGAGACCCAGTACTTC. This codes for CSVGERGQLSETQYF.

In this sample, this clonotype turned up a few times. The V call is TRBV4-1, the J call TRBJ2-6; 9 bases align to TRBD1. CDR3 size: 19 residues. Germline assignment: CDR1 MGHRA and CDR2 YSYEKL. Unmatched junction bases numbered 10, after V lost 4 bases and J lost 0 bases. CDR3 sequence: CASSPFGDRASSGANVLTF. CDR3 sequence (DNA): TGCGCCAGCAGCCCGTTTGGGGACAGGGCTAGCTCTGGGGCCAACGTCCTGACTTTC.

This chain joins TRBV20-1 and TRBJ2-1, with unresolved D. There are 10 residues in the CDR3. The germline CDR1 and CDR2 sequences are DFQATT and SNEGSKA (reference sequence). The CDR3 here is CSFRVGEQFF. CDR3 bases: TGCAGCTTCCGCGTCGGTGAGCAGTTCTTC.

Comments on this clonotype: At one of its ends the junction is not consistent with the germline gene, which may arise from a read error. The chain uses TRBV3-1 and TRBJ2-1; TRBD1 agrees at 7 bases. CDR1 is LGHDT and CDR2 is YNNKEL in the germline V gene (reference sequence). This CDR3 is built from 17 residues. The CDR3 DNA is TGTGCCGGCAGCCAAGATAGGTCAGGGGGTTCCTACAATGAGCAGTTCTTC. Amino acids: CAGSQDRSGGSYNEQFF.

Regarding this clonotype: A junction boundary mismatches the germline segment, possibly from a read error. J is TRBJ2-1 and V is TRBV4-2, with 8 bases matching TRBD2. Per the germline V gene, CDR1 is LGHNA and CDR2 is YNFKEQ. The CDR3 has 14 amino acids. The CDR3 DNA reads TGTGCCAGCAGCCAATACAATAGCGGGACCACGCCCCAATTC. It encodes CASSQYNSGTTPQF.

This clonotype is medium-sized (0.01 to 0.1%) by share. This rearrangement joins TRBV20-1 to TRBJ2-3; TRBD1 is a possible D gene (6 bases). Per the germline V gene, CDR1 is DFQATT and CDR2 is SNEGSKA (reference sequence). This CDR3 is built from 13 residues. Trimming shortened V by 6 bases and J by 4 bases, and 14 bases separated the two germline ends. The DNA of the CDR3 is TGCAGTGCAATCCAGGGGATCGCAGATACGCAGTATTTT. This codes for CSAIQGIADTQYF.

This clonotype came up many times. The chain carries TRBV20-1 and TRBJ2-1, with D maybe TRBD1 (5 bases). Germline CDR1 is DFQATT and CDR2 is SNEGSKA (reference sequence). The CDR3 loop spans 11 amino acids. The germline V and J ends were trimmed by 1 base and 7 bases, with 5 bases remaining between them. This CDR3 is CSARGQNEQFF. The CDR3 DNA sequence: TGCAGTGCTAGAGGACAGAATGAGCAGTTCTTC.

This clonotype was detected only a few times. The gene calls are TRBV20-1 and TRBJ2-3, with 9 bases fitting TRBD2. This CDR3 is built from 14 residues. The V gene end was trimmed by 4 bases and the J gene end by 2 bases; junction bases not matched to a gene: 4. The V gene's germline CDR1 is DFQATT and CDR2 SNEGSKA (reference sequence). CDR3 sequence: CSATSGIYTDTQYF. The CDR3 DNA reads TGCAGTGCTACTAGCGGGATCTACACAGATACGCAGTATTTT.

This clonotype has a count of ten or more. This rearrangement joins TRBV11-3 to TRBJ2-1; 7 bases line up with TRBD2. Trimming removed 6 bases from V and 7 bases from J; junction bases left unmatched: 9. The CDR3 has 14 residues. CDR1 and CDR2 from the germline V gene are SGHNT and YENEEA. Written as DNA, the CDR3 is TGTGCCAGCAGTTCACGGTCCGGGGGGAATGAGCAGTTCTTC. It is translated as CASSSRSGGNEQFF.

This clonotype has a handful of counts. The chain has TRBV5-4 and TRBJ2-2, with D possibly matching TRBD2 (5 bases). V lost 3 bases and J lost 5, with 14 bases in between. This CDR3 contains 15 residues. The germline V gene encodes CDR1 SGHNT and CDR2 YYREEE (reference sequence). CDR3 sequence: CASSSRASRTGELFF. CDR3 in DNA: TGTGCCAGCAGCTCGAGGGCATCTAGAACCGGGGAGCTGTTTTTT. The variable domain in full, with the rest retrieved from reference TRBV5-4 and TRBJ2-2, is ETGVTQSPTHLIKTRGQQVTLRCSSQSGHNTVSWYQQALGQGPQFIFQYYREEENGRGNFPPRFSGLQFPNYSSELNVNALELDDSALYLCASSSRASRTGELFFGEGSRLTVL.

V and J are TRBV4-1 and TRBJ2-5; 13 nucleotides align to TRBD2. Germline assignment: CDR1 MGHRA and CDR2 YSYEKL. The CDR3 length is 17 residues. V lost 1 base, J lost 2 bases, and 4 bases stayed unmatched. The CDR3 coding sequence is TGCGCCAGCAGCCAAGTACTAGCGGGAGGGGGGCAAGAGACCCAGTACTTC. Residues: CASSQVLAGGGQETQYF.

This clonotype was counted a few times. V usage is TRBV25-1 and J usage is TRBJ2-7; D is unresolved. V was pared by 6 bases and J by 2 bases, with 11 bases between. The CDR3 extends over 13 amino acids. Germline CDR1 is MGHDK and CDR2 is SYGVNS. The CDR3 DNA reads as TGTGCCAGCAGGGATTTCCTTACCTACGAGCAGTACTTC. This gives the protein CASRDFLTYEQYF.

The gene calls are TRBV7-8 and TRBJ2-1; 8 bases are shared with TRBD1. J gave up 3 bases and V 7 bases, and 11 bases lay outside the gene matches. Germline CDR1 is SGHVS and CDR2 is FQNEAQ. The CDR3 spans 16 residues. CDR3 region: CASTQGRDRNYNEQFF. The CDR3 DNA reads as TGTGCCAGCACCCAAGGACGGGACAGGAACTACAATGAGCAGTTCTTC.

The chain uses TRBV5-5 and TRBJ2-1; TRBD2 might be the D (5 bases). Trimming took 7 bases from V and 4 from J, leaving 15 bases between them. CDR3 length: 14 amino acids. Germline V gives CDR1 SGHKS, CDR2 YYEKEE (reference sequence). The CDR3 region has the DNA TGTGCCAGCCAGCCGGGGAACGCATACAATGAGCAGTTCTTC. Translating gives CASQPGNAYNEQFF.

Sample share makes this clonotype medium-sized. The V and J genes are TRBV11-3 and TRBJ2-5; 7 positions match TRBD1. With V trimmed by 5 bases and J by 2 bases, 2 bases remained unmatched. This CDR3 contains 13 residues. Per the germline V gene, CDR1 is SGHNT and CDR2 is YENEEA. The CDR3 region has the DNA TGTGCCAGCAGCCGGACAGGACAAGAGACCCAGTACTTC. It translates to CASSRTGQETQYF.

This clonotype was seen only a few times. The genes are TRBV10-3 and TRBJ2-1, with a tentative D call TRBD2 (6 bases). Per the germline V gene, CDR1 is ENHRY and CDR2 is SYGVKD. V lost 6 bases and J 4 bases, leaving 10 bases between the germline ends. The length of the CDR3 is 13 residues. The CDR3 region has the DNA TGTGCCATCAGGAGACTAGTATACAATGAGCAGTTCTTC. Protein product: CAIRRLVYNEQFF.

This chain joins TRBV29-1 and TRBJ2-7; TRBD1 aligns across 9 bases. Losses at the gene ends were 4 bases for V and 4 bases for J; bases not matched to a gene: 8. Germline V gene sequence: CDR1 SQVTM, CDR2 ANQGSEA. The CDR3 spans 14 residues. CDR3 in DNA: TGCAGCGTTGGACCGGGACAGGGTCTATACGAGCAGTACTTC. Residues: CSVGPGQGLYEQYF.

This clonotype was counted many times. CDR3 amino acids: CSASQGAAPYEQYF. The CDR3 DNA reads as TGCAGCGCATCCCAGGGGGCGGCCCCCTACGAGCAGTACTTC. This chain uses TRBV29-1 with TRBJ2-7; 8 positions agree with TRBD1. Germline lookup yields CDR1 SQVTM and CDR2 ANQGSEA. Trimming removed 7 bases from V and 2 bases from J; junction bases left unmatched: 10. The CDR3 covers 14 residues.

The rearrangement uses TRBV4-1 and TRBJ2-1; 9 nucleotides agree with TRBD2. After removal of 0 bases from V and 7 bases from J, the junction contained 13 bases not matched to a gene. CDR3 length equals 18 residues. CDR1 is MGHRA, CDR2 YSYEKL, per germline. DNA of the CDR3: TGCGCCAGCAGCCAAGATCGAGTGTTAGCGGGAGTAGGTAATGAGCAGTTCTTC. This gives the protein CASSQDRVLAGVGNEQFF.

V usage is TRBV19 and J usage is TRBJ2-5; 7 bases map to TRBD2. The CDR3 has 15 amino acids. The germline CDR1 and CDR2 sequences are LNHDA and SQIVND (reference sequence). V lost 5 bases and J lost 7; bases outside the gene matches: 13. The CDR3 spells CASSGIGGRAGTQYF. Here the CDR3 DNA reads TGTGCCAGTAGTGGGATAGGAGGGAGGGCCGGGACCCAGTACTTC.

V gene TRBV19 combines with J gene TRBJ2-5; TRBD1 might be the D (6 bases). The V gene lost 6 bases and the J gene lost 5 bases, with 19 bases spanning the gap. CDR1 is LNHDA and CDR2 is SQIVND in the germline V gene (reference sequence). The CDR3 consists of 15 residues. In DNA form, the CDR3 reads TGTGCCAGTAGGGATCGAGCAGGGGCGCAGGAGACCCAGTACTTC. It yields the protein CASRDRAGAQETQYF.

This chain links TRBV6-2 or TRBV6-3 with TRBJ2-3; D may be TRBD1 (6 bases). The CDR3 runs 21 residues. V was clipped by 0 bases and J by 8 bases, with 33 bases between them. CDR1 MNHEY and CDR2 SVGEGT come from the germline V gene. CDR3 sequence: CASSYSKPQVGRDNSRGTQYF. The CDR3 coding sequence is TGTGCCAGCAGTTACTCGAAGCCGCAGGTTGGTAGGGACAACTCGAGAGGTACGCAGTATTTT.

In its sample, this clonotype was seen a few times. J is TRBJ2-5 and V is TRBV28; D gene ambiguous. The CDR3 is 14 residues long. Germline V gives CDR1 MDHEN, CDR2 SYDVKM. Trimming took 7 bases from V and 1 from J, leaving 13 bases between them. CDR3: CASNYRDLQETQYF. In nucleotides, the CDR3 is TGTGCCAGCAACTACAGAGATCTCCAAGAGACCCAGTACTTC.

This clonotype was detected only a few times. The rearrangement joins TRBV27 to TRBJ2-7; D perhaps matches TRBD2 (6 bases). The V gene's germline CDR1 is MNHEY and CDR2 SMNVEV (reference sequence). The CDR3 totals 14 residues. The ends were cut back, 3 bases at V and 2 bases at J, with 11 bases in the middle. CDR3 protein: CASSLGGTTYEQYF. CDR3 in DNA: TGTGCCAGCAGTTTGGGGGGTACCACCTACGAGCAGTACTTC.

Ten or more counts support this clonotype. The chain employs TRBV6-1 and TRBJ2-2, with unresolved D. CDR3 size: 14 residues. Germline V gene data show CDR1 as MNHNS and CDR2 as SASEGT. V lost 4 bases and J 2 bases, leaving 8 bases between the germline ends. The CDR3 loop reads CASSVTKNTGELFF. Here the CDR3 DNA reads TGTGCCAGCAGTGTAACGAAAAACACCGGGGAGCTGTTTTTT.

This clonotype has more than one count but fewer than ten. The chain joins TRBV3-1 to TRBJ2-1, with D unresolved. The CDR3 totals 14 residues. The V gene lost 7 bases and the J gene lost 5 bases, with 15 bases spanning the gap. Germline assignment: CDR1 LGHDT and CDR2 YNNKEL (reference sequence). CDR3 sequence: CASTNSGFDNEQFF. Here the CDR3 DNA reads TGTGCCAGCACTAACTCGGGCTTTGACAATGAGCAGTTCTTC.

This clonotype was detected only a few times. V gene TRBV28 combines with J gene TRBJ2-2; possible D gene TRBD1, 5 bases. The CDR3 runs to 16 residues. From germline, CDR1 is MDHEN and CDR2 SYDVKM. V was trimmed by 2 bases and J by 4 bases, leaving 14 bases between them. The CDR3 region is CASSLGPDRLTGELFF. CDR3 coding DNA: TGTGCCAGCAGTTTAGGCCCCGACAGACTCACCGGGGAGCTGTTTTTT.

This clonotype was detected only a few times. This chain uses TRBV20-1 with TRBJ2-3; maybe TRBD2 (5 bases). Looked up from germline, CDR1 is DFQATT and CDR2 is SNEGSKA (reference sequence). Trimming left V 0 bases short and J 1 base short, with 11 bases between. There are 15 residues in the CDR3. The CDR3 sequence is CSARDVRVGTDTQYF. The CDR3 DNA is TGCAGTGCTAGAGATGTGCGGGTTGGCACAGATACGCAGTATTTT.

This clonotype was detected only a few times. The chain has TRBV20-1 and TRBJ2-2, with unresolved D. This CDR3 comprises 15 residues. V was cut by 0 bases and J by 0 bases, with 8 bases left in between. Looked up from germline, CDR1 is DFQATT and CDR2 is SNEGSKA (reference sequence). The CDR3 is CSARDRITNTGELFF. CDR3 bases: TGCAGTGCTAGAGATCGGATAACGAACACCGGGGAGCTGTTTTTT.